A selection of T cell receptor beta chains follows, all from one sample in a study of T cells after yellow fever vaccination. In TCRdb, the 5' RACE reads were re-called with MiXCR into one record per CDR3 protein. The repertoire includes under 550,000 distinct CDR3 sequences, about a fifth of them detected once, and about a sixth sits in the top ten. The material was PBMCs, obtained approximately 22 days after the first yellow fever vaccination. The receptors derive from a man aged 18-30 years who received the YFV17D yellow fever vaccine. The CDR3 runs from the conserved cysteine through the conserved F or W. D genes are given only for firm matches. Rows may omit the clone size; those that give it use once, few, many or a size class.

TRBV6-2/TRBV6-3	few	TRBJ2-1	TRBD1	CASSSGQGYNEQFF	TGTGCCAGCAGTTCGGGACAGGGTTACAATGAGCAGTTCTTC
TRBV5-8	many	TRBJ2-7	-	CASRPGVGALYEQYF	TGTGCCAGCAGACCAGGGGTCGGGGCTTTGTACGAGCAGTACTTC
TRBV5-1	-	TRBJ2-7	-	CASSQDRTYEQYF	TGCGCCAGCAGCCAGGACCGAACCTACGAGCAGTACTTC
TRBV12-3/TRBV12-4	few	TRBJ1-4	-	CASSFVGEKLFF	TGTGCCAGCAGTTTTGTGGGTGAAAAACTGTTTTTT
TRBV5-6	few	TRBJ1-1	-	CASSLRYGTENTEAFF	TGTGCCAGCAGCTTAAGATACGGGACGGAGAACACTGAAGCTTTCTTT
TRBV6-1	few	TRBJ2-6	-	CASSPFRGQSGANVLTF	TGTGCCAGCAGTCCCTTCAGAGGCCAATCTGGGGCCAACGTCCTGACTTTC
TRBV18	-	TRBJ1-4	-	CASSPIGATNEKLFF	TGTGCCAGCTCACCGATCGGGGCAACTAATGAAAAACTGTTTTTT
TRBV5-1	few	TRBJ1-4	TRBD1	CASSSGIKGTANEKLFF	TGCGCCAGCAGCTCGGGGATAAAGGGGACAGCTAATGAAAAACTGTTTTTT
TRBV12-3/TRBV12-4	-	TRBJ2-3	-	CASSRPAGPVDTQYF	TGTGCCAGCAGCCGCCCGGCGGGGCCCGTGGATACGCAGTATTTT
TRBV7-6	few	TRBJ1-2	TRBD1	CASSSGQGYYGYTF	TGTGCCAGCAGCTCGGGACAGGGGTACTATGGCTACACCTTC
TRBV3-1	-	TRBJ2-1	TRBD1	CASSQGTGAYNEQFF	TGTGCCAGCAGCCAGGGGACAGGGGCCTACAATGAGCAGTTCTTC
TRBV9	-	TRBJ2-1	-	CASGPGPYNEQFF	TGTGCCAGCGGGCCGGGTCCTTACAATGAGCAGTTCTTC
TRBV7-7	-	TRBJ1-4	-	CASSLQGGANEKLFF	TGTGCTAGCAGCTTACAAGGGGGAGCTAATGAAAAACTGTTTTTT
TRBV24-1	-	TRBJ2-5	-	CATSDFSETQYF	TGTGCCACCAGTGATTTCAGCGAGACCCAGTACTTC
TRBV5-1	-	TRBJ2-7	TRBD2	CASSLAGRTEPGEQYF	TGCGCCAGCAGTTTAGCGGGCCGCACCGAACCAGGGGAGCAGTACTTC
TRBV6-5	-	TRBJ2-5	-	CASSYVGLVETQYF	TGTGCCAGCAGTTATGTGGGGCTGGTTGAGACCCAGTACTTC
TRBV6-1	few	TRBJ1-2	-	CASSPAWSSNYGYTF	TGTGCCAGCAGCCCTGCTTGGTCCTCCAACTATGGCTACACCTTC
TRBV19	-	TRBJ1-1	-	CASSIDSVTGVNTEAFF	TGTGCCAGTAGTATAGATTCGGTGACAGGCGTGAACACTGAAGCTTTCTTT
TRBV18	-	TRBJ1-1	-	CASCPSGKDTEAFF	TGTGCCAGCTGCCCCTCAGGGAAAGACACTGAAGCTTTCTTT
TRBV19	-	TRBJ2-7	-	CASSWNVGGPYEQYF	TGTGCCAGTAGTTGGAACGTCGGGGGTCCCTACGAGCAGTACTTC
TRBV5-1	few	TRBJ1-1	-	CASSFRDITEAFF	TGCGCCAGCAGCTTCCGGGACATCACTGAAGCTTTCTTT
TRBV5-1	few	TRBJ1-5	-	CASSLEGHSNQPQHF	TGCGCCAGCAGCTTGGAGGGACATAGCAATCAGCCCCAGCATTTT
TRBV7-9	few	TRBJ1-6	-	CASRPTGGLGSPLHF	TGTGCCAGCCGACCAACGGGAGGACTGGGTTCACCCCTCCACTTT
TRBV3-1	-	TRBJ1-6	-	CASSPTESYNSPLHF	TGTGCCAGCAGCCCAACTGAGTCATATAATTCACCCCTCCACTTT
TRBV28	few	TRBJ1-5	-	CASSLPGQPQHF	TGTGCCAGCAGTCTCCCGGGACAGCCCCAGCATTTT
TRBV15	-	TRBJ1-3	-	CATSRDQYLSGNTIYF	TGTGCCACCAGCAGAGATCAGTACCTCTCTGGAAACACCATATATTTT
TRBV7-2	-	TRBJ2-5	TRBD1	CASSITQGAETQYF	TGTGCCAGCAGCATAACACAGGGGGCCGAGACCCAGTACTTC
TRBV6-5	-	TRBJ1-3	-	CASSWTGHASGNTIYF	TGTGCCAGCAGTTGGACGGGCCATGCCTCTGGAAACACCATATATTTT
TRBV28	-	TRBJ1-2	TRBD1	CASSQAQGAGGYTF	TGTGCCAGCAGCCAAGCACAGGGGGCGGGTGGCTACACCTTC
TRBV6-2/TRBV6-3	-	TRBJ1-6	TRBD1	CASSSGTGGLPLHF	TGTGCCAGCAGTTCCGGGACAGGGGGCTTGCCCCTCCACTTT
TRBV4-2	-	TRBJ1-2	TRBD1	CASSQETRRQGRNYGYTF	TGTGCCAGCAGCCAAGAGACGAGGAGACAGGGGAGGAACTATGGCTACACCTTC
TRBV10-3	-	TRBJ2-7	TRBD1	CATVGQGSHEQYF	TGTGCCACCGTGGGACAGGGTTCCCACGAGCAGTACTTC
TRBV5-1	-	TRBJ1-1	-	CASSLAPGEGTEAFF	TGCGCCAGCAGCTTGGCCCCAGGGGAGGGCACTGAAGCTTTCTTT
TRBV4-2	-	TRBJ2-1	TRBD2	CASSQEALAGDGQFF	TGTGCCAGCAGCCAAGAAGCACTAGCGGGGGACGGGCAGTTCTTC
TRBV12-3/TRBV12-4	-	TRBJ1-4	-	CASSPRPFGGTLFF	TGTGCCAGCAGTCCCCGCCCCTTCGGGGGGACGCTGTTTTTT
TRBV7-2	-	TRBJ2-1	-	CASSLMDRRGRNEQFF	TGTGCCAGCAGCTTAATGGATCGGAGGGGGCGGAATGAGCAGTTCTTC
TRBV18	few	TRBJ1-6	-	CASSTGRTANSPLHF	TGTGCCAGCTCAACGGGTCGGACAGCGAATTCACCCCTCCACTTT
TRBV7-9	few	TRBJ1-1	-	CAVSEDLAKEAFF	TGTGCCGTATCGGAGGATCTCGCGAAGGAAGCTTTCTTT
TRBV3-1	-	TRBJ1-5	-	CASSQDTQAFRPQHF	TGTGCCAGCAGCCAAGATACCCAGGCCTTCCGGCCCCAGCATTTT
TRBV5-4	few	TRBJ1-6	-	CASSFMQAPYNSPLHF	TGTGCCAGCAGCTTTATGCAGGCCCCGTATAATTCACCCCTCCACTTT
TRBV6-5	few	TRBJ2-7	-	CASSYGASSSYEQYF	TGTGCCAGCAGTTACGGGGCTAGCAGCTCCTACGAGCAGTACTTC
TRBV6-2/TRBV6-3	-	TRBJ2-5	-	CASSVWQETQYF	TGTGCCAGCAGTGTCTGGCAAGAGACCCAGTACTTC
TRBV6-2/TRBV6-3	-	TRBJ1-1	TRBD1	CASSWTGTTEAFF	TGTGCCAGCAGTTGGACAGGGACGACTGAAGCTTTCTTT
TRBV5-5	few	TRBJ1-2	-	CASSYDLYGYTF	TGTGCCAGCAGTTATGACCTCTATGGCTACACCTTC
TRBV20-1	few	TRBJ2-3	TRBD1	CSAPGQGIDTQYF	TGCAGTGCCCCGGGACAGGGAATAGATACGCAGTATTTT
TRBV18	-	TRBJ1-2	-	CASSPLLGDHGYTF	TGTGCCAGCTCACCACTATTAGGGGACCATGGCTACACCTTC
TRBV5-1	-	TRBJ2-5	-	CASSFFDRQETQYF	TGCGCCAGCAGCTTCTTCGACAGACAAGAGACCCAGTACTTC
TRBV4-1	-	TRBJ2-6	-	CASSQDFGAGANVLTF	-
TRBV4-2	-	TRBJ1-6	-	CASSQDTVLTSPLHF	TGTGCCAGCAGCCAAGATACAGTTCTTACTTCACCCCTCCACTTT
TRBV3-1	-	TRBJ2-3	-	CASSPVLQRLHTDTQYF	TGTGCCAGCAGCCCCGTTTTACAGCGGCTACACACAGATACGCAGTATTTT
TRBV2	few	TRBJ2-5	-	CASSVQPGETQYF	TGTGCCAGCAGTGTACAACCTGGGGAGACCCAGTACTTC
TRBV5-6	few	TRBJ1-6	TRBD1	CASSFGTGNLSPLHF	TGTGCCAGCAGCTTCGGGACAGGGAATCTCTCACCCCTCCACTTT
TRBV18	-	TRBJ1-5	TRBD1	CASSISGQGNQPQHF	TGTGCCAGCTCAATATCCGGACAGGGCAATCAGCCCCAGCATTTT
TRBV20-1	-	TRBJ1-5	-	CSASKGGQPQHF	TGCAGTGCTAGTAAGGGAGGACAGCCCCAGCATTTT
TRBV15	-	TRBJ1-1	-	CATSSAAILNTEAFF	TGTGCCACCAGCAGCGCGGCCATATTGAACACTGAAGCTTTCTTT